The 15 T cell receptor beta chains given below trace back to one sample, sequenced in a study of response to subunit inactivated influenza vaccine. One entry per CDR3 protein, called by TCRdb with MiXCR from the RT-PCR reads. The profile shows about 700,000 distinct CDR3 sequences, 14% of them singletons. Source: PBMCs from blood, taken around 15 days before vaccination. Every receptor here comes from a middle-aged man who received an inactivated influenza vaccine.

This sequence joins TRBV20-1 and TRBJ2-7; perhaps D is TRBD1 or TRBD2 (5 bases each). The ends were cut back, 6 bases at V and 3 bases at J, with 18 bases in the middle. The length of the CDR3 is 14 residues. Germline loops: CDR1 DFQATT, CDR2 SNEGSKA (reference sequence). The CDR3 DNA reads as TGCAGTGCAAGGACGGGGACCCGGGGCTACGAGCAGTACTTC. It encodes CSARTGTRGYEQYF.

The chain joins TRBV10-3 to TRBJ2-5, with 8 bases fitting TRBD2. With V trimmed by 0 bases and J by 5 bases, 5 bases remained unmatched. The CDR3 length is 15 residues. Germline V CDR1 and CDR2: ENHRY, SYGVKD. The CDR3 DNA is TGTGCCATCAGTGAGTCGACGGGGGGGCGGGAGACCCAGTACTTC. Amino acid sequence: CAISESTGGRETQYF.

There are a few counts of this clonotype. The chain joins TRBV29-1 to TRBJ1-2; D gene uncertain. Germline loops: CDR1 SQVTM, CDR2 ANQGSEA. The V and J ends lost 1 base and 4 bases respectively, with 13 bases between them. The CDR3 is 14 residues long. CDR3 residues: CSVEGLQSGYGYTF. The CDR3, as DNA: TGCAGCGTTGAAGGCCTTCAAAGTGGCTATGGCTACACCTTC.

The genes are TRBV29-1 and TRBJ2-1, with 12 positions matching TRBD2. Trimming at V came to 6 bases and at J to 6 bases, leaving 6 bases not matched to a gene. The CDR3 length is 14 residues. Germline CDR1 SQVTM, CDR2 ANQGSEA. The CDR3 loop reads CSVASGRAPNEQFF. The CDR3 nucleotides are TGCAGCGTCGCTAGCGGGAGGGCCCCCAATGAGCAGTTCTTC.

This sequence joins TRBV20-1 and TRBJ2-7; D is undetermined. Germline V lookup: CDR1 DFQATT, CDR2 SNEGSKA (reference sequence). Trimming left V 6 bases short and J 0 bases short, with 9 bases between. The CDR3 spans 12 residues. CDR3 nucleotides: TGCAGTGCCGTTCGGATCTCCTACGAGCAGTACTTC. This gives the protein CSAVRISYEQYF.

In this sample, this clonotype turned up many times. The chain combines TRBV28 with TRBJ2-1; D might be TRBD1 (5 bases). The CDR3 sequence is 13 residues long. Trimming shortened V by 5 bases and J by 8 bases, and 13 bases separated the two germline ends. CDR1 is MDHEN and CDR2 is SYDVKM in the germline V gene. The DNA for the CDR3 is TGTGCCAGCAGTCCCCCGGACATTTATGAGCAGTTCTTC. This codes for CASSPPDIYEQFF.

This clonotype has a handful of counts. CDR3 in amino acids: CSARDPRTSGAGELFF. The CDR3, as DNA: TGCAGTGCTAGAGATCCGAGGACTAGCGGAGCCGGGGAGCTGTTTTTT. The chain joins TRBV20-1 to TRBJ2-2, with TRBD2 matching 10 bases. V shed 0 bases and J 6 bases; nucleotides not matched to a gene: 7. This CDR3 spans 16 amino acids. Germline V gene sequence: CDR1 DFQATT, CDR2 SNEGSKA (reference sequence).

This clonotype was seen more than once but under ten times. The DNA is left out, because the CDR3 cannot be placed on it with certainty; the CDR3 is given as TCRdb lists it. The CDR3: CASSLWGQGNSTF. The chain couples TRBV12-3 or TRBV12-4 to TRBJ1-2; the listed D gene, TRBD1, was not tested against the DNA. The CDR3 length equals 13 residues, ends included.

This clonotype was detected only once. V is TRBV5-6 and J is TRBJ2-2; D tentatively fits TRBD1 or TRBD2 (5 bases each). This CDR3 has 18 residues. Germline V gene sequence: CDR1 SGHDT, CDR2 YYEEEE. The germline V and J ends were trimmed by 9 bases and 0 bases, with 24 bases remaining between them. For the CDR3, the DNA is TGTGCCATCGGCCCCGAGGGGAGACGTAGGGCGAACACCGGGGAGCTGTTTTTT. This encodes CAIGPEGRRRANTGELFF.

This clonotype was seen many times. This chain uses TRBV11-2 with TRBJ1-2, with D possibly matching TRBD1 (5 bases). Germline CDR1 reads SGHAT; CDR2 reads FQNNGV. The length of the CDR3 is 16 residues. V lost 3 bases to trimming and J lost 3 bases, with 17 bases between them. CDR3 DNA: TGTGCCAGCAGCTTGACCCCTGGGGGGAGCGACTATGGCTACACCTTC. Its protein is CASSLTPGGSDYGYTF.

In its sample, this clonotype was seen a few times. The chain combines TRBV5-1 with TRBJ2-1, with 8 positions matching TRBD1. After removal of 4 bases from V and 5 bases from J, the junction contained 5 bases not matched to a gene. Germline V gives CDR1 SGHRS, CDR2 YFSETQ. This CDR3 is built from 14 residues. CDR3 amino acids: CASSPMTGDNEQFF. The CDR3, as DNA: TGCGCCAGCAGCCCGATGACAGGGGACAATGAGCAGTTCTTC.

The chain recombines TRBV13 with TRBJ2-7, with a possible D match to TRBD1 (5 bases). Per germline, CDR1 PRHDT and CDR2 FYEKMQ (reference sequence). The V and J ends lost 2 bases and 1 base respectively, with 21 bases between them. The CDR3 is 18 residues long. Written as DNA, the CDR3 is TGTGCCAGCAGCTTAAAGACGGCCGAAAGGGGAAATTCCTACGAGCAGTACTTC. Translating gives CASSLKTAERGNSYEQYF.

The table lists this clonotype with a few counts. The CDR3 loop is CASSQHWAQLYEQYF. In nucleotides, the CDR3 is TGTGCCAGCAGTCAGCATTGGGCCCAATTGTACGAGCAGTACTTC. This sequence joins TRBV27 and TRBJ2-7; D unclear. This CDR3 has 15 amino acids. V was clipped by 5 bases and J by 4 bases, with 18 bases between them. The V gene's germline CDR1 is MNHEY and CDR2 SMNVEV (reference sequence).

This chain connects TRBV20-1 to TRBJ2-7; D gene ambiguous. Per germline, CDR1 DFQATT and CDR2 SNEGSKA (reference sequence). V gave up 6 bases and J gave up 2 bases, with 17 bases separating them. The CDR3 covers 14 residues. CDR3 bases: TGCAGTGCCGTACCGGGTCTTGCGGCCTACGAGCAGTACTTC. It codes for CSAVPGLAAYEQYF.

The chain carries TRBV6-5 and TRBJ2-2; D tentatively reads TRBD1 or TRBD2 (6 bases each). Looked up from germline, CDR1 is MNHEY and CDR2 is SVGAGI. The V and J ends lost 2 bases and 7 bases respectively, with 14 bases between them. This CDR3 comprises 15 residues. CDR3 amino acids: CASSYGGGLGGELFF. CDR3 nucleotides: TGTGCCAGCAGTTACGGAGGGGGGCTGGGCGGGGAGCTGTTTTTT.